Sequencing of this T cell receptor (beta chain) was carried out in a study of blood T cells in healthy people across ages. Overall study findings and caveats: Since the PBMCs were unsorted, naive and antigen-experienced cells could not be conclusively compared. Estimated diversity across one million T cells was deemed an underestimate. The fall in TCR beta diversity per million T cells was roughly linear with age. The study found more naive CD4+ cells and higher diversity in long-lived than aged donors.

Worth noting for this clonotype: Its target is unknown.

The use of a sample-barcoded 5' primer and a J-beta primer mix characterized a second PCR of 7 to 11 cycles. From the 5' RACE reads, TCRdb called clonotypes with MiXCR, one entry per CDR3 protein. The data hold about 1 million distinct CDR3 sequences, with under 45% observed a single time. Germline V gives CDR1 SGHVS, CDR2 FQNEAQ. Trimming stripped 2 bases from V and 4 bases from J, with 8 bases between. This CDR3 has 14 amino acids. Sequenced input: blood. The J gene is TRBJ1-4, the V gene TRBV7-8, with D unresolved. The sequence came from a woman aged 60 to 75 in good health. CDR3 coding DNA: TGTGCCAGCAGCTTAAGATTTTATAATGAAAAACTGTTTTTT. It translates to CASSLRFYNEKLFF.